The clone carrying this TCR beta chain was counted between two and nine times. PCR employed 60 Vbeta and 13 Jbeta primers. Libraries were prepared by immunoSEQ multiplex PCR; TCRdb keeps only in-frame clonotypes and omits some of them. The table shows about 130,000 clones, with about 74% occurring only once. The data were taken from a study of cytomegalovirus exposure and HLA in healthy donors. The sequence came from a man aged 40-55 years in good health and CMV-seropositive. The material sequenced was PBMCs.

CDR3 sequence: CASSEKGEGGNEKLFF. The CDR3 DNA reads TGTGCCAGCAGCGAGAAGGGGGAAGGCGGTAATGAAAAACTGTTTTTT. The chain carries TRBV13 and TRBJ1-4, with D tentatively TRBD1 (6 bases). CDR1 PRHDT and CDR2 FYEKMQ come from the germline V gene (reference sequence). The CDR3 covers 16 residues. Between the trimmed V and J ends, which lost 5 bases and 4 bases, there was a span of 17 bases. Full variable domain (outside the CDR3, taken from reference TRBV13 and TRBJ1-4): AAGVIQSPRHLIKEKRETATLKCYPIPRHDTVYWYQQGPGQDPQFLISFYEKMQSDKGSIPDRFSAQQFSDYHSELNMSSLELGDSALYFCASSEKGEGGNEKLFFGSGTQLSVL.